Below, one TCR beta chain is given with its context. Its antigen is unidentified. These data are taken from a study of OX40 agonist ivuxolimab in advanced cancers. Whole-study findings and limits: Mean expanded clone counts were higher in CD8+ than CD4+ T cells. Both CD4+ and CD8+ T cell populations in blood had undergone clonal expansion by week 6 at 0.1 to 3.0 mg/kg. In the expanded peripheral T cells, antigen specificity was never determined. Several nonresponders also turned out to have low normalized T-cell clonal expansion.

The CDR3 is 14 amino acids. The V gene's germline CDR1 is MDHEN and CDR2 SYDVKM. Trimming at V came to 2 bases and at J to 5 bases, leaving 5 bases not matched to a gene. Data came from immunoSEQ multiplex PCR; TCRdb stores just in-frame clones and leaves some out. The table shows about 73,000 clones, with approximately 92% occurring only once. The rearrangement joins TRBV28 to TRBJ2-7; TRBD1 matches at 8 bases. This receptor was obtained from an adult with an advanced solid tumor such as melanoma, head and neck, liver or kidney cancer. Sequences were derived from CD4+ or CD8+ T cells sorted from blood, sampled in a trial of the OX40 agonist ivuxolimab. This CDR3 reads CASSLTDREDEQYF. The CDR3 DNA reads TGTGCCAGCAGTTTAACGGACAGGGAGGACGAGCAGTACTTC. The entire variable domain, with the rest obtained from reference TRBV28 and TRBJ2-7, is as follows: DVKVTQSSRYLVKRTGEKVFLECVQDMDHENMFWYRQDPGLGLRLIYFSYDVKMKEKGDIPEGYSVSREKKERFSLILESASTNQTSMYLCASSLTDREDEQYFGPGTRLTVT.